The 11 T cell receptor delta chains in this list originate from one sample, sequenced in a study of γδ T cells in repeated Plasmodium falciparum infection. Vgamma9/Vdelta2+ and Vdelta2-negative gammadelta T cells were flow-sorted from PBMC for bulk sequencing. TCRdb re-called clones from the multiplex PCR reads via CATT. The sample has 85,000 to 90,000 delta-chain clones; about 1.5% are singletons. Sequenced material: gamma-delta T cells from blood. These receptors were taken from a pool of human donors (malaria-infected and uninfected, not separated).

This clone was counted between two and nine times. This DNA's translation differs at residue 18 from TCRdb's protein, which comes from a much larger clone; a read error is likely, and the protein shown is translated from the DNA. CDR3 in amino acids: CALGELWPNSGGGTDKLTF. In DNA form, the CDR3 reads TGTGCTCTTGGGGAACTATGGCCAAATTCGGGGGGAGGCACCGATAAACTCACCTTT. With the J gene uncalled, the V gene is TRDV1; the table's D call, TRDD3, was not checked against the DNA. In germline, CDR1 is TSWWSYY, CDR2 QGS. The CDR3 runs to 19 residues.

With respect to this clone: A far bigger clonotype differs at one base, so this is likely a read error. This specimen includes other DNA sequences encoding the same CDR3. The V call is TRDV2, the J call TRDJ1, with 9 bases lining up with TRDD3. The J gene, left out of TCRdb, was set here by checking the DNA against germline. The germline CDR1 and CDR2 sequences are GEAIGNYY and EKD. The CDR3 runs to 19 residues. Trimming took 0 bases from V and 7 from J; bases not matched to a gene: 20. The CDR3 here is CACDTVVPTYDGDTTKLIF. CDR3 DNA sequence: TGTGCCTGTGACACCGTAGTCCCAACGTATGACGGGGATACGACTAAACTCATCTTT.

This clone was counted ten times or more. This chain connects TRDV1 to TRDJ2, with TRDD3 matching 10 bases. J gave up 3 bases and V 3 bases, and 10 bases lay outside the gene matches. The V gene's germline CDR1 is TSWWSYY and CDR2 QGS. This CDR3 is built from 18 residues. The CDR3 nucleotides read TGTGCTCTTGGGGACCGGGGGATACGCGTTTTGCTGACAGCACAACTCTTCTTT. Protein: CALGDRGIRVLLTAQLFF.

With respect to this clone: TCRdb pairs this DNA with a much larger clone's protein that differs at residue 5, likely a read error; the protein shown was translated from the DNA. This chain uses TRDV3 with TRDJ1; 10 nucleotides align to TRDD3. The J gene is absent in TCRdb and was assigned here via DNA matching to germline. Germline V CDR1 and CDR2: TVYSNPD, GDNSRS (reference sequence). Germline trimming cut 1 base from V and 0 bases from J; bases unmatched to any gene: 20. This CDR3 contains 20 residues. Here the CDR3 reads CAFIDPRYWGISKYTDKLIF. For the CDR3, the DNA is TGTGCCTTTATTGATCCCCGGTACTGGGGGATTTCAAAGTACACCGATAAACTCATCTTT.

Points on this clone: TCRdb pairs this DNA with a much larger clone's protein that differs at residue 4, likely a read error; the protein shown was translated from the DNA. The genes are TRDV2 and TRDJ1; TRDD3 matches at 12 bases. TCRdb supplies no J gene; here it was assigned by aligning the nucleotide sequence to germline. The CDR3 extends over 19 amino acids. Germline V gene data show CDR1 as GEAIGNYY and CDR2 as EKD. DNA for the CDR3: TGTGCCTGTGGCACCCTGCCTCCTGGGGGATACGGAAGCACCGATAAACTCATCTTT. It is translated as CACGTLPPGGYGSTDKLIF.

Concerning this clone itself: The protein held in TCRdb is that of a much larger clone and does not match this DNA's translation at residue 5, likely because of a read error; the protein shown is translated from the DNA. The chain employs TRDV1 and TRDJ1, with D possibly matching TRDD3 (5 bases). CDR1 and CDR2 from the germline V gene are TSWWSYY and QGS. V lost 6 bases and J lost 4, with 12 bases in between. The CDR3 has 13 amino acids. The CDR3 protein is CALGSGMVDKLIF. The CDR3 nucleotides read TGTGCTCTTGGTAGTGGGATGGTCGATAAACTCATCTTT.

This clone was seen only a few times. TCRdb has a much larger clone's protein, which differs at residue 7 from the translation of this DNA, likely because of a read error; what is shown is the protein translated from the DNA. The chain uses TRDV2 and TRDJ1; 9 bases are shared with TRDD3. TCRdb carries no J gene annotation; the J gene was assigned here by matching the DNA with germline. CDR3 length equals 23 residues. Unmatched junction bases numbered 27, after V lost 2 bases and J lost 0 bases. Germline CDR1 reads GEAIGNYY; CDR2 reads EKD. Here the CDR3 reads CACDNRSPKEPWLGDSYTDKLIF. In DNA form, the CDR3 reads TGTGCCTGTGACAACCGGTCTCCTAAAGAACCTTGGCTGGGGGATTCGTACACCGATAAACTCATCTTT.

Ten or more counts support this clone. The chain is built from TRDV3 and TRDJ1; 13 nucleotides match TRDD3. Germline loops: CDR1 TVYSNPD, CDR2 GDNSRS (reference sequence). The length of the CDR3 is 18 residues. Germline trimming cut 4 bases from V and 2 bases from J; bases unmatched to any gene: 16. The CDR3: CASYWGIRRTGETDKLIF. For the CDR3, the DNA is TGTGCCTCCTACTGGGGGATACGACGTACGGGTGAGACCGATAAACTCATCTTT.

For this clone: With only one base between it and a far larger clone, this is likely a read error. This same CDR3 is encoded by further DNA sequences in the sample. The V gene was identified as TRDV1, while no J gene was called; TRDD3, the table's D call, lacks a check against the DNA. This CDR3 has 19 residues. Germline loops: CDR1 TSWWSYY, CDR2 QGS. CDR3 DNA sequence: TGTGCTCTTGGGTCATTCGCCCCCCTACTGGGACGACCCCGTTTTAAGCTCATCTTT. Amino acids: CALGSFAPLLGRPRFKLIF.

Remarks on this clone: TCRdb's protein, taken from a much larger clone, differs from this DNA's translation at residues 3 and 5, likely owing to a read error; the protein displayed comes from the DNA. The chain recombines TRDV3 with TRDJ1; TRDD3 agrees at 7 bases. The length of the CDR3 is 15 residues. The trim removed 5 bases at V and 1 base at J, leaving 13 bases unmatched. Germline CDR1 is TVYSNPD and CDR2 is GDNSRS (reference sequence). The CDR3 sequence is CAITGGIRGTDKLIF. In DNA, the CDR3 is TGTGCCATTACGGGGGGGATCAGAGGCACCGATAAACTCATCTTT.

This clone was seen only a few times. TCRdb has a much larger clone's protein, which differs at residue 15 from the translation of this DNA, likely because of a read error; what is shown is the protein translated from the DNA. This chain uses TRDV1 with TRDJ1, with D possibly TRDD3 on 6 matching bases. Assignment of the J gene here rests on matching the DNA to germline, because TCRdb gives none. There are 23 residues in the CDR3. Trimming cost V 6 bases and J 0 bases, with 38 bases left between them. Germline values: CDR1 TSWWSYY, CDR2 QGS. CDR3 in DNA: TGTGCTCTTGGTGACTCAACTTCCGAGGGGTGGGGATCTCTTATAGGGTACACCGATAAACTCATCTTT. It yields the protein CALGDSTSEGWGSLIGYTDKLIF.